These T cell receptor beta chains were read from a single sample in a study of blood T cell repertoires in COVID-19. Sequencing used immunoSEQ multiplex PCR; TCRdb keeps in-frame clones, though not all of them. The data show under 300,000 clones, 86% seen once. Sequencing was done on a sample of peripheral blood. Every receptor here comes from a man aged 55 to 70 with acute or convalescent COVID-19. The CDR3 runs from the conserved cysteine through the conserved F or W. D genes are given only for firm matches. Clone size is stated in some rows and not others, as once, few, many or a class when expanded.

j_gene: TRBJ1-4; abundance: NA; v_gene: TRBV5-1; d_gene: NA; CDR3nt: TGCGCCAGCAGCTTGGCCGGGCAGGGTTTTGCAACTAATGAAAAACTGTTTTTT; CDR3aa: CASSLAGQGFATNEKLFF
j_gene: TRBJ2-2; abundance: NA; v_gene: TRBV9; d_gene: TRBD1; CDR3nt: TGTGCCAGCAGCGTAGAGGGACAGGGGGCGCGGGAGCTGTTTTTT; CDR3aa: CASSVEGQGARELFF
j_gene: TRBJ2-7; abundance: NA; v_gene: TRBV27; d_gene: TRBD1; CDR3nt: TGTGCCAGCAGTTTGGACAGGGGCTCCTACGAGCAGTACTTC; CDR3aa: CASSLDRGSYEQYF
j_gene: TRBJ2-5; abundance: NA; v_gene: TRBV7-6; d_gene: TRBD2; CDR3nt: TGTGCCAGCAGCTTAGCGCTAGCGGGAGAAGGGGCGACCCAGTACTTC; CDR3aa: CASSLALAGEGATQYF
j_gene: TRBJ1-3; abundance: NA; v_gene: TRBV7-8; d_gene: NA; CDR3nt: TGTGCCAGCAGCCGAGTATCTGGAAACACCATATATTTT; CDR3aa: CASSRVSGNTIYF
j_gene: TRBJ2-7; abundance: once; v_gene: TRBV28; d_gene: TRBD1; CDR3nt: TGTGCCAGCAGAACGGATTCCCGGGACAGATACTTC; CDR3aa: CASRTDSRDRYF
j_gene: TRBJ2-7; abundance: NA; v_gene: TRBV7-2; d_gene: TRBD2; CDR3nt: TGTGCCAGCAGCACGGGACTAGCGGAGGGGTGGGATATAAAGGAGCAGTACTTC; CDR3aa: CASSTGLAEGWDIKEQYF
j_gene: TRBJ1-6; abundance: NA; v_gene: TRBV27; d_gene: NA; CDR3nt: TGTGCCAGCAGTTCGATGACCGGGCCCCCAGGGGCTTTT; CDR3aa: CASSSMTGPPGAF
j_gene: TRBJ2-1; abundance: NA; v_gene: TRBV19; d_gene: NA; CDR3nt: TGTGCCAGTAGTCGCTTTTCCGGGACTGGTTCTAACAATGAGCAGTTCTTC; CDR3aa: CASSRFSGTGSNNEQFF
j_gene: TRBJ2-7; abundance: once; v_gene: TRBV7-9; d_gene: TRBD2; CDR3nt: TGTGCCAGCAGCTTAGCAACGGGACTAGGCACCTACGAGCAGTACTTC; CDR3aa: CASSLATGLGTYEQYF
j_gene: TRBJ2-1; abundance: NA; v_gene: TRBV4-3; d_gene: TRBD1; CDR3nt: TGCGCCAGCAGCCAAGATGTAGACAGGGGGGTCGATGAGCAGTTCTTC; CDR3aa: CASSQDVDRGVDEQFF
j_gene: TRBJ2-1; abundance: once; v_gene: TRBV27; d_gene: NA; CDR3nt: TGTGCCAGCAGTTTAACGACTGATAATGAGCAGTTCTTC; CDR3aa: CASSLTTDNEQFF
j_gene: TRBJ2-1; abundance: NA; v_gene: TRBV7-2; d_gene: TRBD2; CDR3nt: TGTGCCAGCAGCCAAACCCTAGCGGGAGGGTACAATGAGCAGTTCTTC; CDR3aa: CASSQTLAGGYNEQFF
j_gene: TRBJ1-3; abundance: few; v_gene: TRBV28; d_gene: NA; CDR3nt: TGTGCCAGCACTGAGTTGTTCTCTGGAAACACCATATATTTT; CDR3aa: CASTELFSGNTIYF
j_gene: TRBJ1-6; abundance: NA; v_gene: TRBV4-3; d_gene: NA; CDR3nt: TGCGCCAGCAGCGAAATAAGGGGGAGCTCACCCCTCCACTTT; CDR3aa: CASSEIRGSSPLHF
j_gene: TRBJ2-5; abundance: NA; v_gene: TRBV19; d_gene: NA; CDR3nt: TGTGCCAGTACCCCTGGGTCGGGGGAGACCCAGTACTTC; CDR3aa: CASTPGSGETQYF
j_gene: TRBJ1-4; abundance: NA; v_gene: TRBV19; d_gene: NA; CDR3nt: TGTGCCAGTAGTACCACTTCAACTAATGAAAAACTGTTTTTT; CDR3aa: CASSTTSTNEKLFF
j_gene: TRBJ2-1; abundance: NA; v_gene: TRBV6-2/TRBV6-3; d_gene: TRBD1; CDR3nt: TGTGCCAGCAGTTACTGGGACAGTGAGCAGTTCTTC; CDR3aa: CASSYWDSEQFF
j_gene: TRBJ2-1; abundance: NA; v_gene: TRBV5-6; d_gene: TRBD2; CDR3nt: TGTGCCAGCAGCTTCCCGGAATACCTAGCGGGAGCAGGTGAGCAGTTCTTC; CDR3aa: CASSFPEYLAGAGEQFF
j_gene: TRBJ2-7; abundance: NA; v_gene: TRBV29-1; d_gene: NA; CDR3nt: TGCAGCGTTATGACAGTAGAAGTTTACGAGCAGTACTTC; CDR3aa: CSVMTVEVYEQYF
j_gene: TRBJ2-5; abundance: NA; v_gene: TRBV7-9; d_gene: NA; CDR3nt: TGTGCCAGCAGCCCTAGGGAGACCCAGTACTTC; CDR3aa: CASSPRETQYF
j_gene: TRBJ2-1; abundance: once; v_gene: TRBV29-1; d_gene: TRBD2; CDR3nt: TGCAGCGGGGTAGCGGGAGGGCCTGACAATGAGCAGTTCTTC; CDR3aa: CSGVAGGPDNEQFF
j_gene: TRBJ1-3; abundance: few; v_gene: TRBV20-1; d_gene: NA; CDR3nt: TGCAGTGCTAGTTCGGGCAGGGAGGGTTCTGGAAACACCATATATTTT; CDR3aa: CSASSGREGSGNTIYF
j_gene: TRBJ1-1; abundance: NA; v_gene: TRBV4-2; d_gene: NA; CDR3nt: TGTGCCAGCAGCCAAGGATTACGGGATAACACTGAAGCTTTCTTT; CDR3aa: CASSQGLRDNTEAFF
j_gene: TRBJ1-6; abundance: NA; v_gene: TRBV27; d_gene: NA; CDR3nt: TGTGCCAGCAGCACTCTACAGGGTACGAGGGGGAATTCACCCCTCCACTTT; CDR3aa: CASSTLQGTRGNSPLHF
j_gene: TRBJ2-1; abundance: NA; v_gene: TRBV11-2; d_gene: TRBD2; CDR3nt: TGTGCCAGCAGCTTAGTGGGACTAGCGGGAGGCCCCTCCTACAATGAGCAGTTCTTC; CDR3aa: CASSLVGLAGGPSYNEQFF
j_gene: TRBJ2-1; abundance: NA; v_gene: TRBV20-1; d_gene: TRBD2; CDR3nt: TGCGCTAGCGGGGCCCACAATGAGCAGTTCTTC; CDR3aa: CASGAHNEQFF
j_gene: TRBJ2-1; abundance: once; v_gene: TRBV29-1; d_gene: TRBD2; CDR3nt: TGCAGCGTTACCCTAGCGGGAAGTTACAATGAGCAGTTCTTC; CDR3aa: CSVTLAGSYNEQFF
j_gene: TRBJ1-1; abundance: NA; v_gene: TRBV28; d_gene: NA; CDR3nt: TGTGCCAGCACCCTTCCAGATTTTCGCACTGAAGCTTTCTTT; CDR3aa: CASTLPDFRTEAFF
j_gene: TRBJ1-3; abundance: few; v_gene: TRBV25-1; d_gene: NA; CDR3nt: TGTGCCAGCCGTGGAAACACCATATATTTT; CDR3aa: CASRGNTIYF
j_gene: TRBJ1-1; abundance: NA; v_gene: TRBV11-2; d_gene: TRBD1; CDR3nt: TGTGCCTCCCGGACAGGGATGAACACTGAAGCTTTCTTT; CDR3aa: CASRTGMNTEAFF
j_gene: TRBJ1-4; abundance: NA; v_gene: TRBV4-1; d_gene: NA; CDR3nt: TGCGCCAGCAGCCAACCCCGGGGACTGGACGAAAAACTGTTTTTT; CDR3aa: CASSQPRGLDEKLFF
j_gene: TRBJ2-7; abundance: few; v_gene: TRBV18; d_gene: TRBD2; CDR3nt: TGTGCCAGCTCTACCAAGGGACCCGATGGGGGGGTCGAGCAGTACTTC; CDR3aa: CASSTKGPDGGVEQYF
j_gene: TRBJ1-3; abundance: NA; v_gene: TRBV7-6; d_gene: NA; CDR3nt: TGTGCCAGCAGCCCAGGGTGGGACACCATATATTTT; CDR3aa: CASSPGWDTIYF
j_gene: TRBJ2-7; abundance: NA; v_gene: TRBV11-3; d_gene: TRBD2; CDR3nt: TGTGCCAGCAGCTTAGTGAGGGAGTCTCAGCGGGAGGACGACGAGCAGTACTTC; CDR3aa: CASSLVRESQREDDEQYF
j_gene: TRBJ2-1; abundance: NA; v_gene: TRBV28; d_gene: TRBD2; CDR3nt: TGTGCCAGCAGATCTAGCGGCCCCTACAATGAGCAGTTCTTC; CDR3aa: CASRSSGPYNEQFF
j_gene: TRBJ1-1; abundance: NA; v_gene: TRBV6-2/TRBV6-3; d_gene: NA; CDR3nt: TGTGCCAGCAGCCTGGCCCCCTCGCAGGAAAAAGCTTTCTTT; CDR3aa: CASSLAPSQEKAFF
j_gene: TRBJ2-7; abundance: NA; v_gene: TRBV5-1; d_gene: TRBD2; CDR3nt: TGCGCCAGCAGCATAGGGGGACTAGCAACGTACGAGCAGTACTTC; CDR3aa: CASSIGGLATYEQYF
j_gene: TRBJ2-2; abundance: NA; v_gene: TRBV7-3; d_gene: TRBD2; CDR3nt: TGTGCCAGCAGCTTACAGGGACTAGCGGGAGGTCCGAACACCGGGGAGCTGTTTTTT; CDR3aa: CASSLQGLAGGPNTGELFF
j_gene: TRBJ1-2; abundance: NA; v_gene: TRBV7-2; d_gene: NA; CDR3nt: TGTGCCAGCAGCTTGAGCCAGGGAAGTCGGGGCTACACCTTC; CDR3aa: CASSLSQGSRGYTF
j_gene: TRBJ2-5; abundance: NA; v_gene: TRBV3-1/TRBV3-2; d_gene: TRBD2; CDR3nt: TGTGCCAGCAGCCAAGGGGGAGGGAGGGAGACCCAGTACTTC; CDR3aa: CASSQGGGRETQYF
j_gene: TRBJ1-1; abundance: NA; v_gene: TRBV4-1; d_gene: TRBD1; CDR3nt: TGCGCCAGCAGCCGTAGGAAACAGGGGGAAGAGGCTAGGTTTGAAGCTTTCTTT; CDR3aa: CASSRRKQGEEARFEAFF
j_gene: TRBJ2-7; abundance: NA; v_gene: TRBV5-8; d_gene: NA; CDR3nt: TGTGCCAGCAGCCCGTCGGGACTCGTCGGGTACGAGCAGTACTTC; CDR3aa: CASSPSGLVGYEQYF
j_gene: TRBJ1-5; abundance: NA; v_gene: TRBV11-2; d_gene: NA; CDR3nt: TGTGCCAGCAGCTCTATGAGCAATCAGCCCCAGCATTTT; CDR3aa: CASSSMSNQPQHF
j_gene: TRBJ2-7; abundance: NA; v_gene: TRBV27; d_gene: NA; CDR3nt: TGTGCCAGCAGTTACGGGGGCGAGCAGTACTTC; CDR3aa: CASSYGGEQYF
j_gene: TRBJ2-7; abundance: NA; v_gene: TRBV21-1; d_gene: NA; CDR3nt: TGTGCCAGCACAACGACAGCGTTCTACGAGCAGTACTTC; CDR3aa: CASTTTAFYEQYF
j_gene: TRBJ2-7; abundance: NA; v_gene: TRBV6-1; d_gene: NA; CDR3nt: TGTGCCAGCAGTGATAGCGGCCTATTACCCTACGAGCAGTACTTC; CDR3aa: CASSDSGLLPYEQYF
j_gene: TRBJ2-1; abundance: NA; v_gene: TRBV5-1; d_gene: NA; CDR3nt: TGCGCCAGCAGCTTGGGCGAGCTTTCACCGGTTGAACAGTTCTTC; CDR3aa: CASSLGELSPVEQFF
j_gene: TRBJ2-2; abundance: once; v_gene: TRBV7-6; d_gene: TRBD2; CDR3nt: TGTGCCAGCAGCGCCTGGACTAGCGAGAACACCGGGGAGCTGTTTTTT; CDR3aa: CASSAWTSENTGELFF
j_gene: TRBJ2-7; abundance: NA; v_gene: TRBV7-2; d_gene: NA; CDR3nt: TGTGCCAGCAGCTCGGCCGGGAGCTCCTACGAGCAGTACTTC; CDR3aa: CASSSAGSSYEQYF
j_gene: TRBJ2-1; abundance: NA; v_gene: TRBV19; d_gene: NA; CDR3nt: TGTGCCAGTAGTGGGGGGGACAGGTTTAACTTCAATGAGCAGTTCTTC; CDR3aa: CASSGGDRFNFNEQFF
j_gene: TRBJ1-1; abundance: NA; v_gene: TRBV6-5; d_gene: NA; CDR3nt: TGTGCCAGCAGTTTGGCGGGGTCTGATGGGGCTTTCTTT; CDR3aa: CASSLAGSDGAFF
j_gene: TRBJ2-1; abundance: NA; v_gene: TRBV3-1/TRBV3-2; d_gene: TRBD2; CDR3nt: TGTGCCAGCAGCCAAGAGGGACTAGACTCCTACAATGAGCAGTTCTTC; CDR3aa: CASSQEGLDSYNEQFF
j_gene: TRBJ2-7; abundance: NA; v_gene: TRBV7-8; d_gene: NA; CDR3nt: TGTGCCAGCAGCAGGGCGGGGGCAACAACCTACGAGCAGTACTTC; CDR3aa: CASSRAGATTYEQYF
j_gene: TRBJ1-4; abundance: few; v_gene: TRBV6-6; d_gene: NA; CDR3nt: TGTGCCAGCAGTTACTCGGGGGGACTTACTGGGTTT; CDR3aa: CASSYSGGLTGF
j_gene: TRBJ2-7; abundance: NA; v_gene: TRBV4-1; d_gene: TRBD2; CDR3nt: TGCGCCAGCAGCCCATCGTTTGGCGGGAGCTCCTACGAGCAGTACTTC; CDR3aa: CASSPSFGGSSYEQYF
j_gene: TRBJ1-4; abundance: NA; v_gene: TRBV3-1/TRBV3-2; d_gene: TRBD1; CDR3nt: TGTGCCAGCAGCCAAGAGAGGCAGGGGGCGGAAAAACTGTTTTTT; CDR3aa: CASSQERQGAEKLFF
j_gene: TRBJ2-7; abundance: NA; v_gene: TRBV27; d_gene: TRBD2; CDR3nt: TGTGCCAGCAGTCCCCTACTAGCGAAGTCCTACGAGCAGTACTTC; CDR3aa: CASSPLLAKSYEQYF
j_gene: TRBJ2-1; abundance: once; v_gene: TRBV7-9; d_gene: NA; CDR3nt: TGTGCCAGCACCAAGGGGAGCTCCTACAATGAGCAGTTCTTC; CDR3aa: CASTKGSSYNEQFF